One sample yielded the 30 T cell receptor beta chains listed below, sequenced in a study of cytomegalovirus exposure and HLA in healthy donors. With 60 Vbeta and 13 Jbeta primers, the PCR was carried out. Repertoires were generated with immunoSEQ multiplex PCR, while TCRdb's copy carries only in-frame clones and drops some. The sample shows more than 80,000 clones, just over 70% of them seen only once. The sample taken for sequencing was PBMCs. All receptors derive from a boy between 10 and 17 years old in good health and CMV-seronegative.

V gene TRBV4-1 combines with J gene TRBJ2-7, with 8 bases identical to TRBD2. V trimming: 7 bases; J trimming: 1 base; junction bases outside the gene matches: 12. CDR1 and CDR2 (germline): MGHRA, YSYEKL. The CDR3 sequence is 16 residues long. The CDR3 reads CASNYIAGLKSYEQYF. CDR3 sequence (DNA): TGCGCCAGCAACTATATAGCGGGGCTTAAATCCTACGAGCAGTACTTC.

The chain carries TRBV9 and TRBJ1-1; a possible D gene is TRBD1 (5 bases). This CDR3 has 14 amino acids. Germline CDR1 reads SGDLS; CDR2 reads YYNGEE. V lost 3 bases, J lost 4 bases, and 13 bases lay in between. CDR3 amino acids: CASSAVGGGTEAFF. DNA of the CDR3: TGTGCCAGCAGCGCGGTTGGGGGGGGCACTGAAGCTTTCTTT.

This clone occurred a few times. This chain joins TRBV9 and TRBJ1-2; D gene uncertain. Trimming removed 3 bases from V and 7 bases from J, with 10 bases in between. CDR1 is SGDLS and CDR2 is YYNGEE in the germline V gene. The CDR3 length is 12 residues. CDR3 nucleotide sequence: TGTGCCAGCAGCGGTTCGCCCGGTGGCTACACCTTC. Its protein is CASSGSPGGYTF.

V is TRBV6-1 and J is TRBJ1-1; TRBD1 is a possible D gene (6 bases). The germline CDR1 and CDR2 sequences are MNHNS and SASEGT. V was shortened by 6 bases and J by 7 bases, with 21 bases between the two germline ends. This CDR3 has 15 amino acids. CDR3 amino acids: CASSPTPGAGREAFF. The DNA for the CDR3 is TGTGCCAGCAGCCCAACGCCAGGGGCAGGGCGTGAAGCTTTCTTT.

The V and J genes are TRBV30 and TRBJ1-1; D ambiguous. Germline V gene sequence: CDR1 GTSNPN, CDR2 SVGIG (reference sequence). CDR3 length equals 15 residues. V was trimmed by 4 bases and J by 3 bases, leaving 18 bases between them. CDR3 sequence: CAWTLDKIVDTEAFF. The CDR3 DNA follows: TGTGCCTGGACCCTCGACAAGATCGTAGACACTGAAGCTTTCTTT.

The CDR3 spells CASSLKPGQGIYSNQPQHF. CDR3 bases: TGTGCCAGCAGCTTGAAACCGGGACAGGGTATTTATAGCAATCAGCCCCAGCATTTT. This sequence joins TRBV5-6 and TRBJ1-5, with TRBD1 matching over 9 bases. This CDR3 has 19 amino acids. Germline trimming cut 1 base from V and 0 bases from J; bases unmatched to any gene: 11. Germline CDR1 and CDR2: SGHDT and YYEEEE.

The chain uses TRBV7-9 and TRBJ2-1; maybe TRBD2 (6 bases). This CDR3 has 16 amino acids. The germline gives CDR1 SEHNR, CDR2 FQNEAQ (reference sequence). Trimming took 0 bases from V and 4 from J, leaving 13 bases between them. The CDR3 here is CASSLAGGGIYNEQFF. The DNA of the CDR3 is TGTGCCAGCAGCTTAGCGGGCGGAGGGATTTACAATGAGCAGTTCTTC. Complete variable domain (other parts from reference TRBV7-9 and TRBJ2-1): DTGVSQNPRHKITKRGQNVTFRCDPISEHNRLYWYRQTLGQGPEFLTYFQNEAQLEKSRLLSDRFSAERPKGSFSTLEIQRTEQGDSAMYLCASSLAGGGIYNEQFFGPGTRLTVL.

The chain recombines TRBV4-1 with TRBJ1-1; D is undetermined. The V end lost 1 base, the J end lost 11 bases, and 17 bases lay between the germline ends. In germline, CDR1 is MGHRA, CDR2 YSYEKL. CDR3 length: 14 amino acids. The CDR3 region has the DNA TGCGCCAGCAGCCAAGCCTATGGCGGGGAGTGGGCTTTCTTT. It yields the protein CASSQAYGGEWAFF.

Notes on this clone: The same CDR3 arises from other DNA sequences in this sample as well. The chain employs TRBV5-1 and TRBJ1-6, with 8 bases that match TRBD1. V was clipped by 0 bases and J by 7 bases; unmatched bases: 0. Germline CDR1 SGHRS, CDR2 YFSETQ. The CDR3 covers 14 residues. The CDR3 is CASSLGQGNSPLHF. The CDR3 DNA follows: TGCGCCAGCAGCTTGGGACAGGGGAATTCACCCCTCCACTTT.

The CDR3 reads CAISTGQGAHEQFF. The CDR3 DNA sequence: TGTGCCATCAGTACCGGACAGGGGGCCCATGAGCAGTTCTTC. This chain connects TRBV10-3 to TRBJ2-1; the match to TRBD1 covers 11 bases. The germline CDR1 and CDR2 sequences are ENHRY and SYGVKD. Trimming at V came to 5 bases and at J to 8 bases, leaving 5 bases not matched to a gene. The CDR3 runs to 14 residues.

The chain joins TRBV6-1 to TRBJ1-2; D call uncertain. The CDR3 runs 14 residues. The ends were cut back, 1 base at V and 3 bases at J, with 9 bases in the middle. Germline CDR1 MNHNS, CDR2 SASEGT. The CDR3 region is CASSEVYGDYGYTF. CDR3 DNA: TGTGCCAGCAGTGAAGTATACGGAGACTATGGCTACACCTTC.

This clone was detected only a few times. V and J are TRBV6-5 and TRBJ1-6, with 11 bases that match TRBD1. CDR1 is MNHEY, CDR2 SVGAGI, per germline. The CDR3 is made up of 15 amino acids. The trim removed 5 bases at V and 9 bases at J, leaving 6 bases unmatched. The CDR3 sequence is CASSRPGTGGSPLHF. CDR3 in DNA: TGTGCCAGCAGTCGACCCGGGACAGGGGGTTCACCCCTCCACTTT.

The chain employs TRBV28 and TRBJ2-7; 13 nucleotides match TRBD2. V was clipped by 5 bases and J by 7 bases; unmatched bases: 14. The CDR3 runs to 17 residues. Germline CDR1 is MDHEN and CDR2 is SYDVKM. For the CDR3, the DNA is TGTGCCAGCAGTCCCATGATCGGGACTAGCGGGACTAATGAGCAGTACTTC. Residues: CASSPMIGTSGTNEQYF.

The CDR3 protein is CASSKGLAGETQYF. The CDR3 DNA is TGCGCCAGCAGTAAGGGACTAGCCGGGGAGACCCAGTACTTC. The chain uses TRBV10-2 and TRBJ2-5, with 9 bases matching TRBD2. The CDR3 covers 14 residues. Germline lookup yields CDR1 WSHSY and CDR2 SAAADI. V gave up 5 bases and J gave up 5 bases; unmatched junction bases: 6.

The chain uses TRBV5-1 and TRBJ2-2; the match to TRBD2 covers 10 bases. Unmatched junction bases numbered 2, after V lost 5 bases and J lost 7 bases. This CDR3 has 13 amino acids. The germline gives CDR1 SGHRS, CDR2 YFSETQ. CDR3 in amino acids: CASRSGGDGELFF. The CDR3 nucleotides are TGCGCCAGCAGAAGCGGGGGGGACGGGGAGCTGTTTTTT.

The chain is built from TRBV5-1 and TRBJ2-5, with 7 bases identical to TRBD1. The CDR3 extends over 14 amino acids. The V and J ends lost 0 bases and 3 bases, in that order; junction bases with no gene match: 2. Germline V gene data show CDR1 as SGHRS and CDR2 as YFSETQ. The CDR3 bases are TGCGCCAGCAGCTTGGGACAGGGAAAAGAGACCCAGTACTTC. This encodes CASSLGQGKETQYF. The whole variable domain, filled in from reference TRBV5-1 and TRBJ2-5, reads KAGVTQTPRYLIKTRGQQVTLSCSPISGHRSVSWYQQTPGQGLQFLFEYFSETQRNKGNFPGRFSGRQFSNSRSEMNVSTLELGDSALYLCASSLGQGKETQYFGPGTRLLVL.

The J gene is TRBJ2-5, the V gene TRBV7-2, with a weak D call TRBD1 (5 bases). This CDR3 contains 16 residues. CDR1 is SGHTA, CDR2 FQGNSA, per germline. The V gene lost 0 bases and the J gene lost 3 bases, with 14 bases spanning the gap. Written as DNA, the CDR3 is TGTGCCAGCAGCTTAGCGCCAGGGTCGGAGAAAGAGACCCAGTACTTC. Its protein product is CASSLAPGSEKETQYF. Full variable domain (remainder filled in from reference TRBV7-2 and TRBJ2-5): GAGVSQSPSNKVTEKGKDVELRCDPISGHTALYWYRQSLGQGLEFLIYFQGNSAPDKSGLPSDRFSAERTGGSVSTLTIQRTQQEDSAVYLCASSLAPGSEKETQYFGPGTRLLVL.

This clone came up a few times. This sequence joins TRBV6-5 and TRBJ1-5; the match to TRBD1 covers 10 bases. This CDR3 is 15 amino acids long. Trimming at V came to 5 bases and at J to 7 bases, leaving 8 bases not matched to a gene. The germline V gene has CDR1 MNHEY and CDR2 SVGAGI. The CDR3 region is CASSRQTGGGQPQHF. In DNA, the CDR3 is TGTGCCAGCAGTCGACAGACAGGGGGCGGCCAGCCCCAGCATTTT.

This clone was counted only a few times. The rearrangement joins TRBV4-2 to TRBJ2-7; no clear D. The germline V gene encodes CDR1 LGHNA and CDR2 YNFKEQ. V was trimmed by 0 bases and J by 3 bases, leaving 12 bases between them. This CDR3 has 15 residues. CDR3 protein: CASSQDLLENYEQYF. The CDR3 DNA reads TGTGCCAGCAGCCAAGATTTACTGGAGAACTACGAGCAGTACTTC.

This chain uses TRBV4-3 with TRBJ1-4; 9 bases fit TRBD1. From germline, CDR1 is LGHNA and CDR2 YSLEER. CDR3 size: 18 residues. V lost 4 bases and J lost 10; bases outside the gene matches: 19. The CDR3 loop reads CASSRLSGSRDRVRKLFF. CDR3 nucleotide sequence: TGCGCCAGCAGCCGCCTTTCGGGAAGTAGGGACAGGGTTAGAAAACTGTTTTTT.

The sample holds a few counts of this clone. The chain couples TRBV30 to TRBJ1-2; D is ambiguous. This CDR3 region has 13 residues. Germline V gene data show CDR1 as GTSNPN and CDR2 as SVGIG (reference sequence). The V and J ends lost 1 base and 3 bases respectively, with 9 bases between them. The CDR3, as DNA: TGTGCCTGGAGTGGTCGGGTGGACTATGGCTACACCTTC. The encoded protein is CAWSGRVDYGYTF.

V gene TRBV4-1 combines with J gene TRBJ2-1; D is unclear. Trimming stripped 4 bases from V and 9 bases from J, with 19 bases between. The germline gives CDR1 MGHRA, CDR2 YSYEKL. CDR3 length: 15 amino acids. The CDR3 DNA sequence: TGCGCCAGCAGCCCGAAGGCGGTAACACTAATTGAGCAGTTCTTC. Translation: CASSPKAVTLIEQFF.

This sequence joins TRBV5-1 and TRBJ1-1; 10 nucleotides agree with TRBD1. The germline V gene encodes CDR1 SGHRS and CDR2 YFSETQ. V gave up 6 bases and J gave up 1 base; unmatched junction bases: 12. CDR3 size: 17 residues. CDR3 bases: TGCGCCAGCACCTGGGCGGGACAGGGGATAGGGAACACTGAAGCTTTCTTT. This encodes CASTWAGQGIGNTEAFF. The full variable domain, with the rest looked up from reference TRBV5-1 and TRBJ1-1, is KAGVTQTPRYLIKTRGQQVTLSCSPISGHRSVSWYQQTPGQGLQFLFEYFSETQRNKGNFPGRFSGRQFSNSRSEMNVSTLELGDSALYLCASTWAGQGIGNTEAFFGQGTRLTVV.

This clone came up once. The chain is built from TRBV5-6 and TRBJ1-5, with D maybe TRBD1 (6 bases). V was clipped by 2 bases and J by 9 bases, with 12 bases between them. Germline-derived CDR1 and CDR2 are SGHDT and YYEEEE. The CDR3 extends over 13 amino acids. CDR3 residues: CASSLALGGPQHF. CDR3 DNA sequence: TGTGCCAGCAGCTTAGCGTTAGGGGGGCCCCAGCATTTT.

The rearrangement joins TRBV7-2 to TRBJ2-3; D is possibly TRBD2 (6 bases). The germline CDR1 and CDR2 sequences are SGHTA and FQGNSA. The CDR3 length is 14 residues. Trimming took 5 bases from V and 8 from J, leaving 17 bases between them. CDR3 DNA: TGTGCCAGCAGCCCACCGGAGTCCGGGGGTACGCAGTATTTT. Amino acid sequence: CASSPPESGGTQYF.

The CDR3 DNA follows: TGTGCCAGTAGCTTCGGAGGTCCACCCTACGAGCAGTACTTC. This sequence encodes CASSFGGPPYEQYF. V and J are TRBV19 and TRBJ2-7; tentatively, D is TRBD2 (5 bases). The CDR3 sequence is 14 residues long. V gave up 6 bases and J gave up 2 bases, with 14 bases separating them. Germline CDR1 LNHDA, CDR2 SQIVND (reference sequence).

The chain is built from TRBV7-8 and TRBJ1-3, with TRBD1 as a possible D gene (5 bases). Trimming stripped 0 bases from V and 3 bases from J, with 9 bases between. Germline CDR1 SGHVS, CDR2 FQNEAQ. This CDR3 has 15 amino acids. The chain's CDR3 is CASSLAGGFGNTIYF. The CDR3, as DNA: TGTGCCAGCAGCTTAGCGGGGGGTTTTGGAAACACCATATATTTT.

The rearrangement uses TRBV7-6 and TRBJ2-1; D is ambiguous. This CDR3 spans 15 amino acids. CDR1 is SGHVS, CDR2 FNYEAQ, per germline. V gave up 1 base and J gave up 0 bases, with 7 bases separating them. Here the CDR3 DNA reads TGTGCCAGCAGCTTAGACGAGAGCTCCTACAATGAGCAGTTCTTC. It codes for CASSLDESSYNEQFF. Full variable domain (missing parts from reference TRBV7-6 and TRBJ2-1): GAGVSQSPRYKVTKRGQDVALRCDPISGHVSLYWYRQALGQGPEFLTYFNYEAQQDKSGLPNDRFSAERPEGSISTLTIQRTEQRDSAMYRCASSLDESSYNEQFFGPGTRLTVL.

This clone was seen once. The V and J genes are TRBV27 and TRBJ1-5; D is ambiguous. The CDR3 spans 14 residues. Trimming removed 5 bases at V and 5 bases at J, with 13 bases between. CDR1 is MNHEY, CDR2 SMNVEV, per germline (reference sequence). The CDR3, as DNA: TGTGCCAGCAGTGTCGGCGGGCCCCATCAGCCCCAGCATTTT. Translation: CASSVGGPHQPQHF.

The chain is built from TRBV30 and TRBJ1-5; D unresolved. The germline CDR1 and CDR2 sequences are GTSNPN and SVGIG (reference sequence). V was trimmed by 5 bases and J by 4 bases, leaving 9 bases between them. CDR3 size: 12 residues. The chain's CDR3 is CAWGRGNQPQHF. The CDR3 DNA reads as TGTGCCTGGGGCCGTGGTAATCAGCCCCAGCATTTT.